These T cell receptor beta chains were read from a single sample in a study of response to subunit inactivated influenza vaccine. TCRdb independently ran MiXCR on the RT-PCR reads; one entry per CDR3 protein. Of roughly 160,000 distinct CDR3 sequences listed, roughly 11% are singletons. Sequencing was performed on non-naive T cells sorted from PBMCs, taken about 40 days after vaccination. The receptors shown here come from a man aged 45 to 65 who received an inactivated influenza vaccine. Both conserved end residues are part of each CDR3. The order of the fields is J gene, V gene, CDR3 protein.

j_call: TRBJ2-1
v_call: TRBV7-9
cdr3_aa: CASNGGGASYNEQFF

j_call: TRBJ1-4
v_call: TRBV5-1
cdr3_aa: CASSLVTSSAGSGREKLFF

j_call: TRBJ2-1
v_call: TRBV4-1
cdr3_aa: CASSQPGGHYNEQFF

j_call: TRBJ2-3
v_call: TRBV20-1
cdr3_aa: CSASPLADRALTDTQYF

j_call: TRBJ2-7
v_call: TRBV7-2
cdr3_aa: CASSFGGGLSYEQYF

j_call: TRBJ2-2
v_call: TRBV6-5
cdr3_aa: CASSYPAAGTGTDGELFF

j_call: TRBJ1-6
v_call: TRBV7-2
cdr3_aa: CASSFQTSPLHF

j_call: TRBJ2-7
v_call: TRBV2
cdr3_aa: CASSEQETRTLRGEQYF

j_call: TRBJ1-1
v_call: TRBV6-1
cdr3_aa: CASSGAHTEAFF

j_call: TRBJ2-3
v_call: TRBV10-3
cdr3_aa: CAISPGISSTDTQYF

j_call: TRBJ2-3
v_call: TRBV7-9
cdr3_aa: CVSSLGQRTDTQYF

j_call: TRBJ1-1
v_call: TRBV30
cdr3_aa: CAWTTMGATEAFF

j_call: TRBJ2-7
v_call: TRBV3-1
cdr3_aa: CASSQDWFGLSEQYF

j_call: TRBJ2-7
v_call: TRBV3-1
cdr3_aa: CASSQARLAGGYEQYF

j_call: TRBJ2-5
v_call: TRBV28
cdr3_aa: CASSFPSGSVETQYF

j_call: TRBJ2-3
v_call: TRBV10-2
cdr3_aa: CASSELDRSTDTQYF

j_call: TRBJ2-5
v_call: TRBV6-2/TRBV6-3
cdr3_aa: CASSYSKDGGQQQETQYF

j_call: TRBJ2-1
v_call: TRBV7-9
cdr3_aa: CASSGPRDHYNEQFF

j_call: TRBJ1-4
v_call: TRBV20-1
cdr3_aa: CSAIAGTGVEKLFF

j_call: TRBJ2-1
v_call: TRBV28
cdr3_aa: CASRGASGLGENEQFF

j_call: TRBJ2-6
v_call: TRBV24-1
cdr3_aa: CATSGGRGHSGANVLTF

j_call: TRBJ1-1
v_call: TRBV7-2
cdr3_aa: CASSPWTGRGTEAFF

j_call: TRBJ1-2
v_call: TRBV5-1
cdr3_aa: CASSFTGFNYGYTF

j_call: TRBJ2-6
v_call: TRBV12-3/TRBV12-4
cdr3_aa: CASSFGGAGANVLTF

j_call: TRBJ1-5
v_call: TRBV24-1
cdr3_aa: CATSPGGYNQPQHF

j_call: TRBJ2-2
v_call: TRBV9
cdr3_aa: CASSPTNTGDLFF

j_call: TRBJ2-2
v_call: TRBV7-8
cdr3_aa: CASSLGVAGDTGELFF

j_call: TRBJ1-2
v_call: TRBV20-1
cdr3_aa: CSARVGTSYGYTF

j_call: TRBJ1-2
v_call: TRBV2
cdr3_aa: CASSEVHGYTF

j_call: TRBJ2-5
v_call: TRBV7-6
cdr3_aa: CASSLGGGLETQYF

j_call: TRBJ2-3
v_call: TRBV2
cdr3_aa: CASRTGLSFSTDTQYF

j_call: TRBJ2-1
v_call: TRBV29-1
cdr3_aa: CSVLSGPHYNEQFF

j_call: TRBJ1-6
v_call: TRBV14
cdr3_aa: CASSAKPGYNSPLHF

j_call: TRBJ2-1
v_call: TRBV5-1
cdr3_aa: CASSSSGGSYNEQFF

j_call: TRBJ2-7
v_call: TRBV29-1
cdr3_aa: CSVVQGSYEQYF

j_call: TRBJ1-1
v_call: TRBV20-1
cdr3_aa: CGGWDTEAFF

j_call: TRBJ2-2
v_call: TRBV20-1
cdr3_aa: CSARAWAYGEDLGELFF

j_call: TRBJ2-1
v_call: TRBV4-1
cdr3_aa: CASSQQGAREQFF

j_call: TRBJ2-1
v_call: TRBV4-1
cdr3_aa: CASSHRTSGGSSSYNEQFF

j_call: TRBJ2-3
v_call: TRBV4-3
cdr3_aa: CASSQVGGLDTQYF

j_call: TRBJ2-1
v_call: TRBV11-1
cdr3_aa: CASSSAPIAGGPRNEQFF

j_call: TRBJ1-5
v_call: TRBV7-8
cdr3_aa: CASSVKYRESGQPQHF

j_call: TRBJ1-1
v_call: TRBV6-2/TRBV6-3
cdr3_aa: CASSSILGNTEAFF

j_call: TRBJ2-7
v_call: TRBV7-9
cdr3_aa: CASSSRDRGNEQYF

j_call: TRBJ2-1
v_call: TRBV15
cdr3_aa: CATSPRTSGDRNEQFF

j_call: TRBJ1-2
v_call: TRBV5-1
cdr3_aa: CASSRTGDHSPFYGYTF

j_call: TRBJ2-1
v_call: TRBV7-2
cdr3_aa: CASSLEGWVYNEQFF